The clone carrying this T cell receptor (beta chain) appeared once. No antigen is known for it. The CDR3 extends over 15 amino acids. Deletions cut 1 base from V and 1 base from J, with 10 bases between. CDR1 is SEHNR, CDR2 FQNEAQ, per germline (reference sequence). The sample originates from a study of vaccination and CD4 T cells after COVID-19. The overall study: Median time from second vaccine dose to sampling was around 72 days (14 to 241).

Study results and limitations: Relatively few convalescent patients were studied; early post-infection timepoints were not included.

The Oncomine TCR Beta short-read assay sequenced DNA from cultured CD4+ T cells. TCRdb reanalysed the PCR reads using MiXCR and keeps one entry per CDR3 protein. The sample includes more than 20,000 distinct CDR3 sequences, roughly 42% of them seen just once. As to treatment: roughly ten-day PBMC culture with coronavirus spike peptide pools or control peptides (ViraFEST assay). ViraFEST used peptide pools to expand antigen-specific T cells before TCR sequencing. Half the growth medium was swapped for new IL-2 medium on days 3 and 7. The sequence came from a human donor who had recovered from COVID-19. Sequencing input: CD4+ T cells from blood, cultured in vitro. J is TRBJ2-5 and V is TRBV7-9; D is unclear. For the CDR3, the DNA is TGTGCCAGCAGCTTAGTCGGGCCCGGCCAAGAGACCCAGTACTTC. Its protein product is CASSLVGPGQETQYF. The whole variable domain, remainder taken from reference TRBV7-9 and TRBJ2-5, is DTGVSQNPRHKITKRGQNVTFRCDPISEHNRLYWYRQTLGQGPEFLTYFQNEAQLEKSRLLSDRFSAERPKGSFSTLEIQRTEQGDSAMYLCASSLVGPGQETQYFGPGTRLLVL.